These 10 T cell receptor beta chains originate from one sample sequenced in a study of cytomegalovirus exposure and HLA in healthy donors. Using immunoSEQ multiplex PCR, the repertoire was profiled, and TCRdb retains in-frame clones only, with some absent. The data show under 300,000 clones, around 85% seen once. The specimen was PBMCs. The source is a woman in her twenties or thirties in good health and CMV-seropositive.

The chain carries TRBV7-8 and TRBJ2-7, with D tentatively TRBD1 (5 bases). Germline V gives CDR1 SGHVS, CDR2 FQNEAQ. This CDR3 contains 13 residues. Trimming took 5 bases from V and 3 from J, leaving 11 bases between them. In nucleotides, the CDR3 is TGTGCCAGCAGCCACCGACAGAACTACGAGCAGTACTTC. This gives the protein CASSHRQNYEQYF.

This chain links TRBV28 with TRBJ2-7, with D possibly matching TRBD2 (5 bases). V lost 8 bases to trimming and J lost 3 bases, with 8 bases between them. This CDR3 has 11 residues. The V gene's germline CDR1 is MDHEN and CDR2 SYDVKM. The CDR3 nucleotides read TGTGCCAGCCTCGGGGACTACGAGCAGTACTTC. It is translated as CASLGDYEQYF.

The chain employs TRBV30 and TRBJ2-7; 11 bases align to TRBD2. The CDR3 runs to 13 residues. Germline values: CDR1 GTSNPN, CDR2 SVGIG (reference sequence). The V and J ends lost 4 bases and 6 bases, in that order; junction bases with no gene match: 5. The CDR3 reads CAWKTSGMREQYF. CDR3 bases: TGTGCCTGGAAGACTAGCGGGATGCGCGAGCAGTACTTC.

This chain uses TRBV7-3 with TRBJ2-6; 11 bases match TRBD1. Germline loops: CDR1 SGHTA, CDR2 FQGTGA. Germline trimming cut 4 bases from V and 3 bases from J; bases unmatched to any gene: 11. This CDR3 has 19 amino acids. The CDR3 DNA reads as TGTGCCAGCAGCTCGCCCCCCGGACAGGGGGCTAGTGGGGCCAACGTCCTGACTTTC. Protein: CASSSPPGQGASGANVLTF. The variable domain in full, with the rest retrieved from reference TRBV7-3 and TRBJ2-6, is GAGVSQTPSNKVTEKGKYVELRCDPISGHTALYWYRQSLGQGPEFLIYFQGTGAADDSGLPNDRFFAVRPEGSVSTLKIQRTERGDSAVYLCASSSPPGQGASGANVLTFGAGSRLTVL.

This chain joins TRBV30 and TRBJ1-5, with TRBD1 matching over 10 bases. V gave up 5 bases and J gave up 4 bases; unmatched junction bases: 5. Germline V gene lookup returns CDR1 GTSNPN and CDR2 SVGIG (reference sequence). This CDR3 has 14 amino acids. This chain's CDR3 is CAWGGQGKNQPQHF. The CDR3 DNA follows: TGTGCCTGGGGGGGACAGGGGAAAAATCAGCCCCAGCATTTT.

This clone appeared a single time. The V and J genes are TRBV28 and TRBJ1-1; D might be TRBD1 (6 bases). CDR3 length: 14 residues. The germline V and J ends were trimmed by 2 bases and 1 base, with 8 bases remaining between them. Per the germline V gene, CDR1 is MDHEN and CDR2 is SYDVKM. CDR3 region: CASSLRGWNTEAFF. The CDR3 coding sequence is TGTGCCAGCAGTTTAAGGGGGTGGAACACTGAAGCTTTCTTT.

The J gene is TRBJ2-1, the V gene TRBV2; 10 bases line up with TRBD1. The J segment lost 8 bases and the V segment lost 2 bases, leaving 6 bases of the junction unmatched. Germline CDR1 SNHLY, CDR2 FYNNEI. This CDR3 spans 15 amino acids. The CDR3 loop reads CASSETGTGDYEQFF. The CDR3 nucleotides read TGTGCCAGCAGTGAAACCGGGACAGGGGATTATGAGCAGTTCTTC.

CDR3 loop: CASSVQGGTSSYEQYF. For the CDR3, the DNA is TGTGCCAGCAGTGTTCAGGGTGGAACGAGCTCCTACGAGCAGTACTTC. This chain joins TRBV2 and TRBJ2-7; the D gene is possibly TRBD1 (5 bases). V was clipped by 4 bases and J by 0 bases, with 16 bases between them. Germline V gives CDR1 SNHLY, CDR2 FYNNEI. The CDR3 is made up of 16 amino acids.

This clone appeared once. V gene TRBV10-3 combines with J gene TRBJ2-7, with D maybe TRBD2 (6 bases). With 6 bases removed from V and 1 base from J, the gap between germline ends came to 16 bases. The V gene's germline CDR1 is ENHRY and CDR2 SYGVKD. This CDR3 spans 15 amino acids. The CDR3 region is CAIRSGSGDSYEQYF. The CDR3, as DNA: TGTGCCATCAGATCCGGTAGCGGAGATTCCTACGAGCAGTACTTC.

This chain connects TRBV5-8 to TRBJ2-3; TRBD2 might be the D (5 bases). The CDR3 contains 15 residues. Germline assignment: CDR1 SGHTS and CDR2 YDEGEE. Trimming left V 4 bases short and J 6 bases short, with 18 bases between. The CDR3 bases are TGTGCCAGCAGCCCTGCCGGGAAGGTAAAGGATACGCAGTATTTT. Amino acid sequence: CASSPAGKVKDTQYF.